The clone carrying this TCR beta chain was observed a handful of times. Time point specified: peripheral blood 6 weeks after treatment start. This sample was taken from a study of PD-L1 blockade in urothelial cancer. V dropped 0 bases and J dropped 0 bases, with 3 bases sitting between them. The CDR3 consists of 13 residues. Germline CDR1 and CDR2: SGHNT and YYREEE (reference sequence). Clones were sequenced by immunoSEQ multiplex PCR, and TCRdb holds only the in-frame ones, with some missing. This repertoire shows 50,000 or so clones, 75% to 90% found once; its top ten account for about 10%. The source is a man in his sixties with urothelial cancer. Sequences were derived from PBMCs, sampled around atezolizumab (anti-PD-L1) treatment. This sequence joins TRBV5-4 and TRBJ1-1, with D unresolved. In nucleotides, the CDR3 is TGTGCCAGCAGCTTGGTCATGAACACTGAAGCTTTCTTT. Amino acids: CASSLVMNTEAFF. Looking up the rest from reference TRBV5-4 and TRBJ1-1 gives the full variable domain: ETGVTQSPTHLIKTRGQQVTLRCSSQSGHNTVSWYQQALGQGPQFIFQYYREEENGRGNFPPRFSGLQFPNYSSELNVNALELDDSALYLCASSLVMNTEAFFGQGTRLTVV.